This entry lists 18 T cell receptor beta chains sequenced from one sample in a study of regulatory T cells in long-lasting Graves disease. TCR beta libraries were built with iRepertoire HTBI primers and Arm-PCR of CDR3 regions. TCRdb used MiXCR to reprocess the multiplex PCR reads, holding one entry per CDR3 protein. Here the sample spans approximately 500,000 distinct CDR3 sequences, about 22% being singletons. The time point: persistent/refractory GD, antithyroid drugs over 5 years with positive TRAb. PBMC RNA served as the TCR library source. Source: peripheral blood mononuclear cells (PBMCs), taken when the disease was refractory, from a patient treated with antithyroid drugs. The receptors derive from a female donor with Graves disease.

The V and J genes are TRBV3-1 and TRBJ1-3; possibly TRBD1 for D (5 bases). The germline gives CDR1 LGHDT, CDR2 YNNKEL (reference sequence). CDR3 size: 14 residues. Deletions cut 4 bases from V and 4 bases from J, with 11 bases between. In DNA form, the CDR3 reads TGTGCCAGCAGCCCCGGGACGTCGGGAAACACCATATATTTT. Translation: CASSPGTSGNTIYF. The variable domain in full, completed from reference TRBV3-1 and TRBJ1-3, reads DTAVSQTPKYLVTQMGNDKSIKCEQNLGHDTMYWYKQDSKKFLKIMFSYNNKELIINETVPNRFSPKSPDKAHLNLHINSLELGDSAVYFCASSPGTSGNTIYFGEGSWLTVV.

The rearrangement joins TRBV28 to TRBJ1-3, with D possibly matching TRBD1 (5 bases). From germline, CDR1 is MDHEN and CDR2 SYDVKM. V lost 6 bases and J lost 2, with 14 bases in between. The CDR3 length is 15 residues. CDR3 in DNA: TGTGCCAGCAGACTCGGAGCAGGGACTGGAAACACCATATATTTT. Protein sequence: CASRLGAGTGNTIYF.

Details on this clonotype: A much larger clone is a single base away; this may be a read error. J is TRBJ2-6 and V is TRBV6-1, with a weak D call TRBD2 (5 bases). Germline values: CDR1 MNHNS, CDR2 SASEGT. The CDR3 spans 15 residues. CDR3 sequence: CASNMDWSEANVLTF. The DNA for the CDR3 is TGTGCCAGCAATATGGACTGGTCTGAGGCCAACGTCCTGACTTTC.

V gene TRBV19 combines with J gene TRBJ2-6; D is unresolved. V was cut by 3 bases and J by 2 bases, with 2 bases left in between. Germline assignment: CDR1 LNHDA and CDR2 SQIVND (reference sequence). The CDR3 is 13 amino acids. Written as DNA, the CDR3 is TGTGCCAGTAGTATCGCTGGGGCCAACGTCCTGACTTTC. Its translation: CASSIAGANVLTF.

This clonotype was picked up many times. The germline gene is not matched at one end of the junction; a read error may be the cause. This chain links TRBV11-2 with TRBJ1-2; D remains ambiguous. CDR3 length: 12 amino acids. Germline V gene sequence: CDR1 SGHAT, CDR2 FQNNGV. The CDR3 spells CANSLRGHGYTF. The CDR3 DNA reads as TGTGCCAACAGCTTACGGGGTCACGGCTACACCTTC. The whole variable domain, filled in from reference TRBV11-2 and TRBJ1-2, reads EAGVAQSPRYKIIEKRQSVAFWCNPISGHATLYWYQQILGQGPKLLIQFQNNGVVDDSQLPKDRFSAERLKGVDSTLKIQPAKLEDSAVYLCANSLRGHGYTFGSGTRLTVV.

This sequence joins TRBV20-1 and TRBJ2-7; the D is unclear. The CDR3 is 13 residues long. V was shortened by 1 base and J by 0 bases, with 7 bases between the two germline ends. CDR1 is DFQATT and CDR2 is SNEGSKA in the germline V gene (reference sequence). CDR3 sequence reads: CSARGGLSYEQYF. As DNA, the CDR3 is TGCAGTGCTAGAGGAGGCCTCTCCTACGAGCAGTACTTC.

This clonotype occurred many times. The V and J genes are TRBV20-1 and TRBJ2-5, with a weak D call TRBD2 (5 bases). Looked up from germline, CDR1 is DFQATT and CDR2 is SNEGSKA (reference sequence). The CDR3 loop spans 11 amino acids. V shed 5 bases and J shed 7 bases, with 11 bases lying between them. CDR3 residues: CSAPSAGTQYF. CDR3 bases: TGCAGTGCTCCCTCGGCGGGGACCCAGTACTTC.

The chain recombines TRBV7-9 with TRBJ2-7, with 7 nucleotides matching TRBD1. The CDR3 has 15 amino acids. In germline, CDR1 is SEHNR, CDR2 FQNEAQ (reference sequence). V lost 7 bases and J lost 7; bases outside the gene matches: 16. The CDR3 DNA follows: TGTGCCAGCACCTCTGGGCCAGGACAGGTCCGGGAGCAGTACTTC. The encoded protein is CASTSGPGQVREQYF.

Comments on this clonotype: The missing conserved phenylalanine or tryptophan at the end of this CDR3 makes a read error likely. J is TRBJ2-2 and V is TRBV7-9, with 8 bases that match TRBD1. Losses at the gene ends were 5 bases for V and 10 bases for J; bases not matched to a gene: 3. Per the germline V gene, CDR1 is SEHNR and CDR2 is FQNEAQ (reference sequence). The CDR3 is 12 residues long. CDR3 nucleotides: TGTGCCAGCAGCCAGGGGGCGAAGGAGCTGTTTTCT. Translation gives CASSQGAKELFS.

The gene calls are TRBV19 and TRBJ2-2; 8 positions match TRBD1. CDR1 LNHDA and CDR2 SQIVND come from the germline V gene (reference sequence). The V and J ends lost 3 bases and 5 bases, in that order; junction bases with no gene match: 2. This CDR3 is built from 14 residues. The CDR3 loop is CASSIGQGTGELFF. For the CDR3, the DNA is TGTGCCAGTAGTATCGGACAGGGAACCGGGGAGCTGTTTTTT.

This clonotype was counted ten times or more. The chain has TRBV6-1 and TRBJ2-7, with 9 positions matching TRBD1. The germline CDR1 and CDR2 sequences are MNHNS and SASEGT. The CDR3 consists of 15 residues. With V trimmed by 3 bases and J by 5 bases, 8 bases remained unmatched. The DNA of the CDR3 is TGTGCCAGCAGTGACCGTCACGGACAGGGGAACGAGCAGTACTTC. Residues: CASSDRHGQGNEQYF.

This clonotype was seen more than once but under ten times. The DNA for the CDR3 is TGTGCCGGCGGACAGCACTCCTACGAGCAGTACTTC. It specifies CAGGQHSYEQYF. The gene calls are TRBV6-1 and TRBJ2-7, with D possibly TRBD1 on 6 matching bases. Germline V gene lookup returns CDR1 MNHNS and CDR2 SASEGT. V lost 11 bases and J lost 0, with 11 bases in between. The CDR3 extends over 12 amino acids.

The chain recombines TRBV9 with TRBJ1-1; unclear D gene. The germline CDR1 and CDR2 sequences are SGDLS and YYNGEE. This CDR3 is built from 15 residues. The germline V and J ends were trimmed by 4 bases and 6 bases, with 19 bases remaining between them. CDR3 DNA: TGTGCCAGCAGCCCCGAGGAGCACCGTGAGGCTGAAGCTTTCTTT. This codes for CASSPEEHREAEAFF.

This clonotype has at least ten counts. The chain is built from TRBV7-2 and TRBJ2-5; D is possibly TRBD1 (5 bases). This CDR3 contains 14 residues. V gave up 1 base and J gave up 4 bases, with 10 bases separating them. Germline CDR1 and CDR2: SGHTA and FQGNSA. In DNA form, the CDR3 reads TGTGCCAGCAGCTTAGACCAGGGATCAGAGACCCAGTACTTC. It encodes CASSLDQGSETQYF. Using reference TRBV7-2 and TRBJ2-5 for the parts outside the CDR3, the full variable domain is GAGVSQSPSNKVTEKGKDVELRCDPISGHTALYWYRQSLGQGLEFLIYFQGNSAPDKSGLPSDRFSAERTGGSVSTLTIQRTQQEDSAVYLCASSLDQGSETQYFGPGTRLLVL.

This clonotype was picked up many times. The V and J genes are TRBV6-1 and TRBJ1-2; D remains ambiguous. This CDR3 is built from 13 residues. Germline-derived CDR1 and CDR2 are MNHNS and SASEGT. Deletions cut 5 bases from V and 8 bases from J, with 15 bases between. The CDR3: CASSPPGRRGYTF. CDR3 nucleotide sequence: TGTGCCAGCAGTCCTCCGGGGAGGAGAGGCTACACCTTC.

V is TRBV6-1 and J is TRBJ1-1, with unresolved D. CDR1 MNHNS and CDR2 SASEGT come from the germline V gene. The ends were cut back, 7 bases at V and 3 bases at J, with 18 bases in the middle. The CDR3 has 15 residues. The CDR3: CASTRRFKVDTEAFF. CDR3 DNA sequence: TGTGCCAGCACCCGGCGTTTTAAGGTAGACACTGAAGCTTTCTTT.

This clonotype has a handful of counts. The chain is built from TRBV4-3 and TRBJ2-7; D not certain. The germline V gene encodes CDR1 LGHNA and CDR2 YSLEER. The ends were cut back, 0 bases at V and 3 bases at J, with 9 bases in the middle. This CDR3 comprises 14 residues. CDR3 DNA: TGCGCCAGCAGCCAAGATGACGGAATCTACGAGCAGTACTTC. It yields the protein CASSQDDGIYEQYF.

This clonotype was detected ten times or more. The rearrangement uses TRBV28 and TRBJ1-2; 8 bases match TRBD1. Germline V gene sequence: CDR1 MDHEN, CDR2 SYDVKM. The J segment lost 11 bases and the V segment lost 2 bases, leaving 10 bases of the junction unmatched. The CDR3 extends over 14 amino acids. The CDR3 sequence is CASSLIVDRASYTF. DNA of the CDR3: TGTGCCAGCAGTTTAATCGTGGACAGGGCGTCTTACACCTTC.